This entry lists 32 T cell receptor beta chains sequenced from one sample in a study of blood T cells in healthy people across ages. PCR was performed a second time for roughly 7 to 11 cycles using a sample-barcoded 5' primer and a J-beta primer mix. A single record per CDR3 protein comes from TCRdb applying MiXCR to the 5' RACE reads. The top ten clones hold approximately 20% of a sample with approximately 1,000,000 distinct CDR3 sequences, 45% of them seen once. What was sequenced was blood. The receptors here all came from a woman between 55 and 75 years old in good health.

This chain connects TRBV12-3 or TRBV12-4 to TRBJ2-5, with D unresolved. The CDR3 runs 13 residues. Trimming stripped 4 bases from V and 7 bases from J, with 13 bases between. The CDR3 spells CASSSDGPRTQYF. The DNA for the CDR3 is TGTGCCAGCAGTTCGGACGGCCCAAGGACCCAGTACTTC.

The CDR3 reads CSAWVVSSYEQFF. The CDR3 nucleotides read TGCAGTGCTTGGGTCGTGAGCTCCTACGAGCAGTTCTTC. The chain links TRBV20-1 to TRBJ2-1; unclear D gene. The ends were cut back, 5 bases at V and 10 bases at J, with 18 bases in the middle. CDR1 is DFQATT and CDR2 is SNEGSKA in the germline V gene (reference sequence). CDR3 length: 13 residues.

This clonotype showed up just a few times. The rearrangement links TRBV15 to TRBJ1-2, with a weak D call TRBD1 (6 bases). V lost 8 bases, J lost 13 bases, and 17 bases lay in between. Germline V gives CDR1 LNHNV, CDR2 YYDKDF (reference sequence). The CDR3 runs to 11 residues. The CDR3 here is CATGNYDRPTF. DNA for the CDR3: TGTGCCACCGGAAACTACGACAGGCCCACCTTC.

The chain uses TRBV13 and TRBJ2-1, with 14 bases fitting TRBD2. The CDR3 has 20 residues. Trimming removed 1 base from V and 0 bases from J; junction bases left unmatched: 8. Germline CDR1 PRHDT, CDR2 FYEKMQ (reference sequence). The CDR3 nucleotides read TGTGCCAGCAGCTTAGAGGGGGGACTAGCGGGAGAGGGCTCCTACAATGAGCAGTTCTTC. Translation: CASSLEGGLAGEGSYNEQFF.

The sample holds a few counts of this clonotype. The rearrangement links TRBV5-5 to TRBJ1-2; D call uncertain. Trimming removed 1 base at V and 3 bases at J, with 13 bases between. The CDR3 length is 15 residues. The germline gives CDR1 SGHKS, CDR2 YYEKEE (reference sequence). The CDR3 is CASSLSARIDYGYTF. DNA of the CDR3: TGTGCCAGCAGCTTGTCGGCCAGGATCGACTATGGCTACACCTTC.

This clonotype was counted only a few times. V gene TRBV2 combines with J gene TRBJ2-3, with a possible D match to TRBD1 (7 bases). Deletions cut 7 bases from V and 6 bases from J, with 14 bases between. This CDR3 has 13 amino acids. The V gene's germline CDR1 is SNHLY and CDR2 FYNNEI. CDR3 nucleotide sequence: TGTGCCAGCAAGCCCAGGGGGAGGGATACGCAGTATTTT. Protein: CASKPRGRDTQYF. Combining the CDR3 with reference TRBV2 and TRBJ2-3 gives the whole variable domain EPEVTQTPSHQVTQMGQEVILRCVPISNHLYFYWYRQILGQKVEFLVSFYNNEISEKSEIFDDQFSVERPDGSNFTLKIRSTKLEDSAMYFCASKPRGRDTQYFGPGTRLTVL.

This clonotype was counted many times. The CDR3 spells CSAKQRTGGAGNQPQHF. The CDR3, as DNA: TGCAGTGCTAAGCAACGGACAGGGGGCGCCGGCAATCAGCCCCAGCATTTT. The J gene is TRBJ1-5, the V gene TRBV20-1, with 11 positions matching TRBD1. Trimming cost V 4 bases and J 2 bases; bases outside gene matches: 10. This CDR3 has 17 residues. Germline V gene sequence: CDR1 DFQATT, CDR2 SNEGSKA (reference sequence).

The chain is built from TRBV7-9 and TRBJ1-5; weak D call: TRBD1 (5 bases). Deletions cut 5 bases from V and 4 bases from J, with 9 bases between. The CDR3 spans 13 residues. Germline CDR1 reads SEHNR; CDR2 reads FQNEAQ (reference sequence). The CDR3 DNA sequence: TGTGCCAGCAGCCTCGGGGCTAATCAGCCCCAGCATTTT. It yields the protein CASSLGANQPQHF.

The CDR3 sequence is CASGGRVTGELFF. The CDR3, as DNA: TGTGCCAGCGGTGGCAGGGTCACCGGGGAGCTGTTTTTT. V usage is TRBV2 and J usage is TRBJ2-2; weak D call: TRBD1 (5 bases). The length of the CDR3 is 13 residues. CDR1 and CDR2 (germline): SNHLY, FYNNEI. Trimming shortened V by 8 bases and J by 4 bases, and 11 bases separated the two germline ends.

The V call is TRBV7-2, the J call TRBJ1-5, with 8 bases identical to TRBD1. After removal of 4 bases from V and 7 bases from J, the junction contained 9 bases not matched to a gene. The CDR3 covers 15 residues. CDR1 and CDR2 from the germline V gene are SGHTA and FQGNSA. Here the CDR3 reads CASSSFGRGHQPQHF. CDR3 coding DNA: TGTGCCAGCAGCTCCTTTGGCAGGGGGCACCAGCCCCAGCATTTT.

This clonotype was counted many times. The CDR3 region is CATSRDNYEQYF. In nucleotides, the CDR3 is TGTGCCACTTCTCGGGATAACTACGAGCAGTACTTC. The chain recombines TRBV15 with TRBJ2-7; D perhaps matches TRBD2 (5 bases). Looked up from germline, CDR1 is LNHNV and CDR2 is YYDKDF (reference sequence). This CDR3 spans 12 amino acids. V gave up 9 bases and J gave up 3 bases, with 12 bases separating them.

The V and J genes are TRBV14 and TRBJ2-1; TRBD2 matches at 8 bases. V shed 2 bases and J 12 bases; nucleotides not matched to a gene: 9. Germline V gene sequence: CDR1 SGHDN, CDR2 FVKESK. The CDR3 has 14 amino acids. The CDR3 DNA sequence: TGTGCCAGCAGCCAATCTAGCGGGCCCGTTTGGCAGTTCTTC. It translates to CASSQSSGPVWQFF.

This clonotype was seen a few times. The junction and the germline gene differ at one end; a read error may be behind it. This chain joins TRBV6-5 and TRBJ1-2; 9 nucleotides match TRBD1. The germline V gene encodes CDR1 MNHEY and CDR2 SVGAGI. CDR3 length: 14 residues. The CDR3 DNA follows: TGTGCCGGCAGAGGACAGGGGAAGGGCTATGGCTACACCTTC. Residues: CAGRGQGKGYGYTF.

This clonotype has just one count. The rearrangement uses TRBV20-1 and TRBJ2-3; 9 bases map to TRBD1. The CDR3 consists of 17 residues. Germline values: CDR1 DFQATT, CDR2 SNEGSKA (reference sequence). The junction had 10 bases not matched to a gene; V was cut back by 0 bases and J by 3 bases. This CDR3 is CSARDLKQGARTDTQYF. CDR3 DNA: TGCAGTGCTAGAGATCTGAAACAGGGGGCGCGAACAGATACGCAGTATTTT.

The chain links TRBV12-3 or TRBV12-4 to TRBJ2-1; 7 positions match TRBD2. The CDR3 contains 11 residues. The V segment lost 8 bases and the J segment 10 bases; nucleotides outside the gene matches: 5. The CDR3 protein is CASPWGGEQFF. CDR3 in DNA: TGTGCCAGCCCATGGGGGGGGGAGCAGTTCTTC.

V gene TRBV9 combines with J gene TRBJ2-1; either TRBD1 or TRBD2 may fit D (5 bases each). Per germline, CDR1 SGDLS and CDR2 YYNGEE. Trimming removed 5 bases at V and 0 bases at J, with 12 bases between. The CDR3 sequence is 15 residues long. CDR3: CASRPGPSSYNEQFF. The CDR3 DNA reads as TGTGCCAGCAGGCCGGGACCAAGCTCCTACAATGAGCAGTTCTTC. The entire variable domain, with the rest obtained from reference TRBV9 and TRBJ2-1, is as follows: DSGVTQTPKHLITATGQRVTLRCSPRSGDLSVYWYQQSLDQGLQFLIQYYNGEERAKGNILERFSAQQFPDLHSELNLSSLELGDSALYFCASRPGPSSYNEQFFGPGTRLTVL.

The CDR3 DNA is TGTGCCAGCAGCTCGGGACATTTCACAGATACGCAGTATTTT. Protein product: CASSSGHFTDTQYF. The rearrangement joins TRBV7-3 to TRBJ2-3, with D tentatively TRBD1 (6 bases). V was shortened by 4 bases and J by 2 bases, with 10 bases between the two germline ends. From germline, CDR1 is SGHTA and CDR2 FQGTGA. The CDR3 loop spans 14 amino acids.

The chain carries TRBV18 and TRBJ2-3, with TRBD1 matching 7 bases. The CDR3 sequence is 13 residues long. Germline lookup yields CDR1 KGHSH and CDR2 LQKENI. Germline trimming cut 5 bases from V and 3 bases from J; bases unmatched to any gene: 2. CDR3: CASSGQATDTQYF. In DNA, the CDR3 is TGTGCCAGCTCAGGACAGGCGACAGATACGCAGTATTTT. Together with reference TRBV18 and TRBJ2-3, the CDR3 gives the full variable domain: NAGVMQNPRHLVRRRGQEARLRCSPMKGHSHVYWYRQLPEEGLKFMVYLQKENIIDESGMPKERFSAEFPKEGPSILRIQQVVRGDSAAYFCASSGQATDTQYFGPGTRLTVL.

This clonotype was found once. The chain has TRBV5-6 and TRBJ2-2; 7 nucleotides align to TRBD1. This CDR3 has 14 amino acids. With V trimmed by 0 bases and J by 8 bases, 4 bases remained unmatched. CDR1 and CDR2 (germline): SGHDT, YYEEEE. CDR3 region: CASSLEGAPGELFF. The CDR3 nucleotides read TGTGCCAGCAGCTTGGAGGGGGCCCCGGGGGAGCTGTTTTTT.

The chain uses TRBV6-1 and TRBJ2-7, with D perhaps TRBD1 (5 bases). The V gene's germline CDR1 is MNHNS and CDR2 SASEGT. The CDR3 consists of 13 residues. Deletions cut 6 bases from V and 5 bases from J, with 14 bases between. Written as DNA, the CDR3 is TGTGCCAGCAGCACAGGACCGTCGAACGAGCAGTACTTC. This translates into CASSTGPSNEQYF.

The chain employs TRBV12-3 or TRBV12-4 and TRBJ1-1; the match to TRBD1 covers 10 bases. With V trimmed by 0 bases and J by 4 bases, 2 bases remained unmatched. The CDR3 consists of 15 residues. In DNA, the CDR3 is TGTGCCAGCAGTTTAGCTGGGACAGGGGTCACTGAAGCTTTCTTT. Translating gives CASSLAGTGVTEAFF.

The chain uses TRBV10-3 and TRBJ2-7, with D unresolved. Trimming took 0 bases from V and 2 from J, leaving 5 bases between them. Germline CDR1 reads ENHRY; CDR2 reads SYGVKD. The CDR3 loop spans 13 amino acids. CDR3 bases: TGTGCCATCAGTGAGTCTATAACCTACGAGCAGTACTTC. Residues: CAISESITYEQYF.

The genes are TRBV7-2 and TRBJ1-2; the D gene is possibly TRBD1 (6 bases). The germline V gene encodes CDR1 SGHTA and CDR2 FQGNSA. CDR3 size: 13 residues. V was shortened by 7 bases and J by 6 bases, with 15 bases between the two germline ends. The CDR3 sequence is CASTRSKGDGYTF. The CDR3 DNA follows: TGTGCCAGCACTAGATCTAAGGGGGATGGCTACACCTTC.

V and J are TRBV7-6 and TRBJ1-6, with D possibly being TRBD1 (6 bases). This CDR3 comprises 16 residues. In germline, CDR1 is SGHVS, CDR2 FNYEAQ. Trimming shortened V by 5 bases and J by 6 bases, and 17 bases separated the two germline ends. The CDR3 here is CASSPMAGRGNSPLHF. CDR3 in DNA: TGTGCCAGCAGCCCTATGGCAGGCAGGGGTAATTCACCCCTCCACTTT.

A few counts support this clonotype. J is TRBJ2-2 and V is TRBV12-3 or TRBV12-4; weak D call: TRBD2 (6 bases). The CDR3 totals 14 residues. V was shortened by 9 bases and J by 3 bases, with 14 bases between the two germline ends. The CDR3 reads CASLSPGDTGELFF. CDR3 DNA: TGTGCCAGTCTCTCCCCGGGGGACACCGGGGAGCTGTTTTTT.

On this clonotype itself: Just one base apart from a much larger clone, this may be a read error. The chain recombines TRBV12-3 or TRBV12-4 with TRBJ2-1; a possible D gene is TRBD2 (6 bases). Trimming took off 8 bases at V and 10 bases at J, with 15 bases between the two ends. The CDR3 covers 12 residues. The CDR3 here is CASSKGGHEQFF. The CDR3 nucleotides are TGTGCCAGCTCCAAGGGAGGCCACGAGCAGTTCTTC.

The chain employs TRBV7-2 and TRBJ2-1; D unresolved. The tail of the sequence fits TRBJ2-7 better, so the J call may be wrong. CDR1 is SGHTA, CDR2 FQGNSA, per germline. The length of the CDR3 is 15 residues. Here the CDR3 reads CASSLAGNPYNEQYF. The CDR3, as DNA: TGTGCCAGCAGCTTAGCGGGAAACCCCTACAATGAGCAGTACTTC.

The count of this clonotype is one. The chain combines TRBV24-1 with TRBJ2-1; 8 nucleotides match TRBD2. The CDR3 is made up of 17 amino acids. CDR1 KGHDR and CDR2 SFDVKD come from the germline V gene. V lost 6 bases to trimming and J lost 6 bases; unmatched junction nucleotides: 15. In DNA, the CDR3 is TGTGCCACCAGTAATTCACTAGCGGACACCGACGGCAATGAGCAGTTCTTC. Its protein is CATSNSLADTDGNEQFF.

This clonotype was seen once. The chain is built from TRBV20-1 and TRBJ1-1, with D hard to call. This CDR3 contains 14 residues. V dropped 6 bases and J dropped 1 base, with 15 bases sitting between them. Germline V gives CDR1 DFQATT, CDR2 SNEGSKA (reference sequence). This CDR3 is CSAPAGGGNTEAFF. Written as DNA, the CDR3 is TGCAGTGCACCAGCAGGCGGTGGGAACACTGAAGCTTTCTTT.

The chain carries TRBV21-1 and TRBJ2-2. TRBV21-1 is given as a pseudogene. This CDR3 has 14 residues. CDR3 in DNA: TGTGCCAGCAGCCCGGTGCTGAACACCGGGGAGCTGTTTTTT. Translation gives CASSPVLNTGELFF.

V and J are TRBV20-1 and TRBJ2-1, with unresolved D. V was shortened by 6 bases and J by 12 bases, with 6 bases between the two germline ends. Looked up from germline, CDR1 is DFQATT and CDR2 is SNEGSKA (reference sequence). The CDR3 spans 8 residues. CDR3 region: CSAGLQFF. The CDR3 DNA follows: TGCAGTGCAGGGTTGCAGTTCTTC.

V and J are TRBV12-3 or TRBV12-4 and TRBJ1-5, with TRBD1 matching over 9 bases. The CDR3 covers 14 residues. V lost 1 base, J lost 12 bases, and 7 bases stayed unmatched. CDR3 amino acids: CASSLGDRVLGQHF. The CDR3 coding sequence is TGTGCCAGCAGTTTAGGGGACAGGGTTTTGGGCCAGCATTTT.